This T cell receptor beta chain was captured by sequencing in a study of control samples from healthy donors and cancer patients (dated by TCRdb to about 2020). Library preparation used the immunoSEQ multiplex PCR assay. TCRdb carries this immuneACCESS record with in-frame sequences only. Its versions omit some clonotypes, under half of them owing to an unresolved V gene in the studies checked, with the rest unexplained. The sample records 120,000 or so clones, approximately 92% of which are singletons. The ten largest clonotypes hold approximately 0.57% of the sample. For this clone: Its antigen has not been determined. The input lacks base qualities; no much larger clone sits a single base away.

The sequenced material came from PBMCs. The receptor's source is a man older than 75 with head and neck cancer.

The DNA is TGTGCCATCAGTGACCGAGGCTTTGGTGAAAAACTGTTTTTT. This sequence encodes CAISDRGFGEKLFF. This receptor chain uses TRBV10-3 and TRBJ1-4; the D gene remains uncertain. The germline V gene sets CDR1 to ENHRY and CDR2 to SYGVKD. V sheds 3 bases and J sheds 7 bases, leaving 12 bases between their ends. From cysteine to phenylalanine, the CDR3 is 14 amino acids long. Of the read, only the CDR3 DNA is kept; its 42 bases are in frame from base 1.